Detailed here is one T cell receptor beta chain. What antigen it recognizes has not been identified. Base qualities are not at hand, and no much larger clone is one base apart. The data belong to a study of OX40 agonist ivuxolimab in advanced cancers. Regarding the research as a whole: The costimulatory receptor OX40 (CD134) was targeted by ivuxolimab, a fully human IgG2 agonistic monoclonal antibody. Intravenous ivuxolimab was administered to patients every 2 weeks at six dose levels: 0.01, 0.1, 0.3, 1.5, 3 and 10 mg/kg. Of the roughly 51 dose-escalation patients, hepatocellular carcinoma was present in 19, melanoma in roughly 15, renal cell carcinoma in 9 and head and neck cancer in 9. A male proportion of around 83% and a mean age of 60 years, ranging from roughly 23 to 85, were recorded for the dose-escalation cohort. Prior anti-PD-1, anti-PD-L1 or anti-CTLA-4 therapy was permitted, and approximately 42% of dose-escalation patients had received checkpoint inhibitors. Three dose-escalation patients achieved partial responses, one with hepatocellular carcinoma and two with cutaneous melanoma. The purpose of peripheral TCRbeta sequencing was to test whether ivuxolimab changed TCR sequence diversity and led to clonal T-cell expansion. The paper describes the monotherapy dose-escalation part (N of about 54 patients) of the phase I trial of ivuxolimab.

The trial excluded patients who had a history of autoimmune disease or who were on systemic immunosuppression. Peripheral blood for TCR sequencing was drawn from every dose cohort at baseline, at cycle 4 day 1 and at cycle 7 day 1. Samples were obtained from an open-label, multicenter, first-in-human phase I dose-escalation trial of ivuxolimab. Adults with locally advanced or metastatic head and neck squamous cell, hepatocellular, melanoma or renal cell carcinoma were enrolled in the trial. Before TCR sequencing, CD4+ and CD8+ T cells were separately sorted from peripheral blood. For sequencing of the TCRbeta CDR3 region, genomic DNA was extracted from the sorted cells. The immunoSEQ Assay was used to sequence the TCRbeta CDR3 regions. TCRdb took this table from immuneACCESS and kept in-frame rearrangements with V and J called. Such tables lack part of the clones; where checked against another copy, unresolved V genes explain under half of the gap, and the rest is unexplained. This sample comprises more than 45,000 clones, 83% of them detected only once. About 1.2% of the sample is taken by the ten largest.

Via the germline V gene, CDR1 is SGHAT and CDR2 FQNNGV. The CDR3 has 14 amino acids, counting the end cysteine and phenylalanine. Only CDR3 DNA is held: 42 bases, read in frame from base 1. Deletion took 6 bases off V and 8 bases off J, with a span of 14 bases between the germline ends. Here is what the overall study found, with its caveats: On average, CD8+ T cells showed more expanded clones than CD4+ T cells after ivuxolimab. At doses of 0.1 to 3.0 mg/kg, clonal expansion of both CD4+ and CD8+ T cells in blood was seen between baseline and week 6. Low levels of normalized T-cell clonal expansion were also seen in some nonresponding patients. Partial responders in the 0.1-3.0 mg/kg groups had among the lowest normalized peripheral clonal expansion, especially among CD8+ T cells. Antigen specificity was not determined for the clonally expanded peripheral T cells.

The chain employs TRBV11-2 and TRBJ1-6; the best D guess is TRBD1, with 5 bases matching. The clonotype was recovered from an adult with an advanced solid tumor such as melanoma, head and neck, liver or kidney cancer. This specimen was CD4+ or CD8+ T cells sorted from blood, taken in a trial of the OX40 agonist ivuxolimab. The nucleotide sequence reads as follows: TGTGCCAGCAGTCGTATAGGGGTGGATTCACCCCTCCACTTT. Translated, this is CASSRIGVDSPLHF.